This T cell receptor (beta chain) was captured by sequencing in a study of STAT5B mutations in CD4+ large granular lymphocyte leukemia (dated by TCRdb to 2022 to 2024). Concerning the study at large: When cryopreserved patient cells were available, CD8+ cells were depleted as a first step, and selection with anti-CD4 microbeads followed. The TCRbeta repertoires of CD4+ T-cell large granular lymphocyte leukemia patients were compared with the TCRbeta repertoires of healthy blood donors. Flow cytometry performed on FACSCanto II or FACSVerse showed that the purified fractions had more than 95% purity among lymphocytes. What the work shows at the level of the full study, not this receptor alone: Data were not HLA-matched; higher clonality in CD4+ versus CD8+ T-LGLL could reflect the relatively small sample size. The sources of patient cells varied, and only six or seven CD4-sorted patient samples were included in the clonality comparison with healthy controls. Enrichment of TRBV06-family usage was observed among the top patient clones (8/27) relative to healthy controls (2/35). Main leukemic clonotypes were private to each patient, although 20% to 30% appeared at low frequency in other patients' non-leukemic repertoires. Greater clonality appeared to be present in CD4-sorted patient repertoires than in healthy CD4+ repertoires, and the difference was retained after the putative leukemic clones were removed.

The germline V gene supplies CDR1 MDHEN and CDR2 SYDVKM. The CDR3 spans 12 residues, from the cysteine through the phenylalanine. The retained sequence is limited to the CDR3, 36 bases, with the frame set at the first base. The junction carries 6 bases between V and J, which are trimmed by 3 bases and 6 bases respectively. TCRbeta rearrangements were sequenced from genomic DNA using the immunoSEQ assay at survey resolution. From the authors' description of their analysis: Clonotypes representing more than 5% of the repertoire were considered putative leukemic clones, and roughly 60 such clones were identified across 27 patients. A lowest detectable productive clonotype frequency of 2.59 x 10-5 was observed in the TCR sequencing data. Only productive TCRbeta rearrangements, meaning sequences that were complete and in-frame, were kept for the analyses. Sample clonality was computed as Simpson clonality in the immunoSEQ Analyzer version 3.0. Clones were grouped by frequency into very rare, small, medium, large (1-20%) or hyperexpanded (>20%) categories. OLGA 1.2.3 estimated generation probabilities, VDJtools produced V-gene circos plots, VDJdb was queried for specificities, and GLIPH identified CDR3 motifs. In its TCRdb copy, this immuneACCESS table keeps in-frame sequences only and misses some clones. Where compared with another copy, unresolved V genes explain less than half of these, and the others have no known cause. V, J and clone size derive from that table, while D and trimming were established from the DNA sequence. This sample has about 6,300 clones in its table, and 65% to 75% of those were observed once. The top ten clonotypes cover 1.9% of the sample.

In the case of this clone: Its antigen is still unknown. The record has no base qualities; no much larger clone is one base away.

Hematology units in Padova (Italy), Helsinki (Finland) and Shinshu (Japan) recruited the CD4+ T-LGLL patients. Depending on sample availability, patient samples were obtained as bead-purified CD4+, CD4+CD8+, CD57+ or CD56+ fractions, or as unselected PBMC. Deep amplicon sequencing of the same DNA produced somatic STAT5B mutation profiles, and these profiles were combined with the patient TCRbeta data. All TCR-sequenced material derived from peripheral blood: patient blood samples and healthy donor buffy coats. Peripheral blood mononuclear cells were isolated by Ficoll-Hypaque gradient centrifugation. Genomic DNA was extracted using the Gentra Puregene Cell and Tissue kit, and a Qubit 2.0 fluorometer was used to quantify it.

Sequencing was done on a sample of PBMCs. The TCR was taken from a woman aged 70-85 years with CD4+ T-cell large granular lymphocyte leukemia. The chain uses TRBV28 and TRBJ1-5; too little of a D gene remains to name it. The CDR3 is CASSFLLQPQHF. The DNA is as follows: TGTGCCAGCAGTTTTCTCCTTCAGCCCCAGCATTTT.